These T cell receptor beta chains were read from a single sample in a study of blood T cell repertoires in COVID-19. Method: immunoSEQ multiplex PCR; TCRdb's copy keeps in-frame clones and lacks some. The sample shows roughly 200,000 clones, approximately 86% of them seen only once. The sample was PBMCs or T cells enriched from blood (not recorded which). All receptors derive from a woman aged 30 to 39 who had been exposed to COVID-19. CDR3s include the opening cysteine and the closing phenylalanine or tryptophan. A D gene is named only where the DNA matches it firmly. Rows give clone size only sometimes, using once, few, many, or a class for an expanded clone.

TRBJ2-5	.	.	TRBV4-2	TGTGCCAGCAGCCAATTCAGGCGGGGTAGCGTAGAGACCCAGTACTTC	CASSQFRRGSVETQYF
TRBJ1-1	.	few	TRBV2	TGTGCCAGCAGTGAAGGGCGGGTCCACAACACTGAAGCTTTCTTT	CASSEGRVHNTEAFF
TRBJ1-2	.	.	TRBV29-1	TGCAGCGTGGGTAGTTACGGCCCGGGTGGCTACACCTTC	CSVGSYGPGGYTF
TRBJ2-7	.	.	TRBV3-1/TRBV3-2	TGTGCCAGCAGCCAAGATCTGGCTAGCCAGGAGCAGTACTTC	CASSQDLASQEQYF
TRBJ1-1	.	few	TRBV19	TGTGCCAGTAGTACCGAGGGTGGTAAAGCTTTCTTT	CASSTEGGKAFF
TRBJ1-1	.	.	TRBV2	TGTGCCAGCAGTGCCCCGGGGGTAAGTCCCACTGAAGCTTTCTTT	CASSAPGVSPTEAFF
TRBJ1-1	TRBD1	.	TRBV3-1/TRBV3-2	TGTGCCAGCAGCCATTGGCAGGGGGTCACTGAAGCTTTCTTT	CASSHWQGVTEAFF
TRBJ2-1	TRBD2	few	TRBV11-2	TGTGCCATACGATCGGGGGGGTCATACAATGAGCAGTTCTTC	CAIRSGGSYNEQFF
TRBJ2-1	TRBD2	.	TRBV3-1/TRBV3-2	TGTGCCAGCAGCCTTTCCGGGACTAGGGGGAATGAGCAGTTCTTC	CASSLSGTRGNEQFF
TRBJ2-3	TRBD2	.	TRBV24-1	TGTGCCACCAGTGATATTAGCGGGCGAGCCCCCCGCACAGATACGCAGTATTTT	CATSDISGRAPRTDTQYF
TRBJ2-2	.	few	TRBV5-1	TGCGCCAGCAGCAGGGGGACCGGGGAGCTGTTTTTT	CASSRGTGELFF
TRBJ2-1	.	.	TRBV6-5	TGTGCCAGCAGGCAGGGGATCGGTGGGGATGAGCAGTTCTTC	CASRQGIGGDEQFF
TRBJ1-1	TRBD1	.	TRBV14	TGTGCCTCAGGGACAGTGAACACTGAAGCTTTCTTT	CASGTVNTEAFF
TRBJ2-6	.	.	TRBV6-5	TGTGCCAGCAGTTACGAGGAAAGGTCAGGGGCCAACGTCCTGACTTTC	CASSYEERSGANVLTF
TRBJ2-7	.	.	TRBV14	TGTGCCAGCAGCCCACAGGGTGCCGAGCAGTACTTC	CASSPQGAEQYF